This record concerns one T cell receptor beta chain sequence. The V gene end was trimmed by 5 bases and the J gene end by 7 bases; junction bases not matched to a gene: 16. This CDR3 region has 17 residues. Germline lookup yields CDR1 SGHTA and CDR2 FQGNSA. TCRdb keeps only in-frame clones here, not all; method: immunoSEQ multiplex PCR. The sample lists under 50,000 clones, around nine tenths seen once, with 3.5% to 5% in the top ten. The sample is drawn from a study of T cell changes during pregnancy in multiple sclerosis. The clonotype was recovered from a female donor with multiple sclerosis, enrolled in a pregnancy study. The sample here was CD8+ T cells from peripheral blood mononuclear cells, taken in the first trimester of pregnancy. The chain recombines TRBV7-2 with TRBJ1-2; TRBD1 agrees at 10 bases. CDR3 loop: CASSPGRGDRGRGGYTF. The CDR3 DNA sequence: TGTGCCAGCAGCCCAGGGCGGGGGGACAGGGGTCGGGGTGGCTACACCTTC.